The rows below give T cell receptor beta chains drawn from one sample of a study of cytomegalovirus exposure and HLA in healthy donors. Sequenced by immunoSEQ multiplex PCR; TCRdb stores in-frame clones only, minus some. The sample lists 110,000 to 150,000 clones, over 60% occurring once. The sample was PBMCs. The receptor set was obtained from a man aged 35 to 55 in good health and CMV-seronegative. Each CDR3 is given without its conserved first and last residue. The order of the fields is CDR3 length, D gene, J gene, V gene, CDR3 protein. The D gene is left open where the match is weak.

>11|-|TRBJ2-7|TRBV6-1
ASSEFSLYEQY
>16|TRBD1|TRBJ1-3|TRBV4-1
ASSQFRGLGISGNTIY
>15|TRBD2|TRBJ2-1|TRBV7-8
ASSLGGLAGAYNEQF
>10|-|TRBJ2-1|TRBV7-2
ASRSGYNEQF
>15|-|TRBJ2-6|TRBV25-1
ASSEGGRGSGANVLT
>13|TRBD1|TRBJ1-2|TRBV15
ATSRDLGQGGGYT
>12|TRBD2|TRBJ2-7|TRBV9
ASSGSGRAGEQY
>13|-|TRBJ1-1|TRBV6-5
ASSGGGRVNTEAF
>11|-|TRBJ1-2|TRBV27
ASSLSGVTGYT
>13|TRBD2|TRBJ2-7|TRBV6-1
ASSGASGGAHEQY
>11|-|TRBJ2-7|TRBV4-3
ASSQDIVQAHH
>13|-|TRBJ2-3|TRBV19
ASSIWTRQGGTQY
>18|TRBD2|TRBJ2-2|TRBV2
ASSYYLTSGGRANTGELF
>11|-|TRBJ2-2|TRBV5-4
ASSLGQLGELF
>12|-|TRBJ2-7|TRBV30
AWSYNSGGYEQY
>11|-|TRBJ2-7|TRBV6-1
ASSERGVYEQY
>13|-|TRBJ1-5|TRBV4-1
ASSQDPAARQPQH
>10|-|TRBJ1-2|TRBV7-9
ASSTGIYGYT
>15|TRBD1|TRBJ1-1|TRBV5-6
ASSWTGGPQMSTEAF
>12|-|TRBJ2-5|TRBV11-2
ASSLVVAARTQY
>12|-|TRBJ2-7|TRBV6-1
ASSEWRVSSEQY
>16|-|TRBJ2-7|TRBV12-5
ASGHPKGLSVGGYEQY
>13|TRBD2|TRBJ2-1|TRBV7-9
ASSLVGGGPDEQF
>12|-|TRBJ2-3|TRBV7-6
ASSTRQATDTQY
>10|-|TRBJ1-4|TRBV28
ASRQDSRKLF
>13|TRBD1|TRBJ2-7|TRBV6-1
ASSEGWTGIYEQY
>13|-|TRBJ2-7|TRBV4-3
ASSQDIGREGEQY
>12|-|TRBJ2-6|TRBV7-9
ASVRGSGANVLT
>11|-|TRBJ1-2|TRBV7-2
ASGFSGHPGYT
>12|-|TRBJ1-5|TRBV9
ASSVEGGNQPQH
>12|TRBD2|TRBJ2-1|TRBV6-5
ASSLAGESNEQF
>13|-|TRBJ1-1|TRBV4-2
ASRLETGQNTEAF
>11|-|TRBJ2-7|TRBV14
ASSHTLGRELY
>15|TRBD1|TRBJ1-5|TRBV7-8
ASSLGDRPKPDQPQH
>12|TRBD1|TRBJ1-1|TRBV7-3
ASSLDRGGTEAF
>12|-|TRBJ1-5|TRBV9
ASSPSALGQPQH
>13|TRBD2|TRBJ2-7|TRBV7-8
ASSFGGRSSYEQY
>12|-|TRBJ2-7|TRBV7-9
ASSTGIRAYEQY
>12|-|TRBJ1-5|TRBV6-1
ASSGRGGNQPQH
>12|TRBD1|TRBJ2-5|TRBV9
ASSARTGDETQY
>11|-|TRBJ2-7|TRBV6-6
ASSYPRHEEQY
>11|-|TRBJ2-2|TRBV27
ASSRRDTGELF
>13|-|TRBJ2-7|TRBV28
ASSSGTRSSYEQY
>11|-|TRBJ2-1|TRBV30
AFGQGLGNEQF
>13|TRBD2|TRBJ2-5|TRBV19
ASRTQSGTQETQY
>11|TRBD1|TRBJ2-5|TRBV5-1
ASSPGTEGTQY
>15|-|TRBJ1-3|TRBV15
ATSRDPSPGSANTIY
>13|TRBD1|TRBJ1-4|TRBV7-9
ASSWGQGYREKLF
>11|-|TRBJ1-5|TRBV6-5
ASSYRPDQPQH
>11|-|-|TRBV5-4
ASSSGTSYEQY
>11|-|TRBJ2-2|TRBV19
ASSQTNTGELF
>13|-|TRBJ2-2|TRBV30
AWSRGPGAGGELF
>14|TRBD2|TRBJ2-7|TRBV5-1
ASSPLAGGLSYEQY
>12|TRBD1|TRBJ2-4|TRBV7-9
ASSATGGENIQY
>13|TRBD2|TRBJ2-1|TRBV5-4
ASSPSGRNYNEQF